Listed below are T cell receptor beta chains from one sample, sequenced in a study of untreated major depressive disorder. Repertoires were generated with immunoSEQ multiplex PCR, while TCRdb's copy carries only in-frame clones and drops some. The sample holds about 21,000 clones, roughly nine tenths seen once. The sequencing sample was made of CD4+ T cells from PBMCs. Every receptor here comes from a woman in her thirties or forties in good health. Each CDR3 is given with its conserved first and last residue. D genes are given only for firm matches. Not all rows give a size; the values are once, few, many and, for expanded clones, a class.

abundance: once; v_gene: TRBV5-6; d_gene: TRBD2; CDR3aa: CASTPGGLTDTQYF
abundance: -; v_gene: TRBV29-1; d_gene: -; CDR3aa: CSVGGVSGNQPQHF
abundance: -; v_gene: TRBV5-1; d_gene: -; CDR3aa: CASSLDSNQPQHF
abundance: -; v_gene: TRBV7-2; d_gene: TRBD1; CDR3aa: CASSVRTGVGGELFF
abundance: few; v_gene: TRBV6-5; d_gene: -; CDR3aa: CASKRDDKNYGYTF
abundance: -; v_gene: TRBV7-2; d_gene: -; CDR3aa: CASSFGGHQPQHF
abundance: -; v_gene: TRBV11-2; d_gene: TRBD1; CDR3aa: CASSLQGDYGYTF
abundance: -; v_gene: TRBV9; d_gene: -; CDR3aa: CASSVEGRGTDTQYF
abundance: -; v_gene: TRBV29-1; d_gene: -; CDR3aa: CSGKQGASMGTQYF
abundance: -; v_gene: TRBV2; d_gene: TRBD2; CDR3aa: CASSDRLAGGITDTQYF
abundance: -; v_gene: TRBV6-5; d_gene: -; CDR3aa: CASSYGSFNYGYTF
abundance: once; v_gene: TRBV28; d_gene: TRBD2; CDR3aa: CASSFGREYEQYF
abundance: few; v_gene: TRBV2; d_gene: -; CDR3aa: CAGGTNYGYTF
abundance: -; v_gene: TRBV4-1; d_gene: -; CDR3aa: CASSQETQTSYGYTF
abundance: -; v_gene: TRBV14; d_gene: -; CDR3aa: CASSQDERKVTADTQYF
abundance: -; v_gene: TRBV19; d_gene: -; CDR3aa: CASTLDPSSNQPQHF